These 15 T cell receptor beta chains were all obtained from the same sample, sequenced in a study of identical twins (dated by TCRdb to the mid-2010s). The library was built by means of 5' RACE. Sequenced on an Illumina HiSeq 2000. TCRdb's own reprocessing of the public reads used fastp at Q25 and MiXCR and kept productive beta chains. Rows matching on CDR3 protein sequence are summarized as one entry with the most common DNA and genes. This sample is represented by around 490,000 distinct CDR3 sequences; nearly 15% of them were singletons. In total, the top ten clones hold nearly 0.45% of the sample. This sample was shared with a second study, whose subject was yellow fever vaccine responses in identical twins.

The material sequenced was CD4+ T cells sorted from blood. These receptors were taken from a woman aged 18-29 years in good health.

This clonotype was recorded a few times. V gene TRBV20-1 combines with J gene TRBJ2-7; 7 positions match TRBD1. Germline V gene lookup returns CDR1 DFQATT and CDR2 SNEGSKA (reference sequence). The CDR3 covers 12 residues. Trimming cost V 3 bases and J 2 bases; bases outside gene matches: 1. This chain's CDR3 is CSARGQPYEQYV. The CDR3 DNA reads TGCAGTGCTAGGGGACAGCCCTACGAGCAGTACGTC.

The J gene is TRBJ2-2, the V gene TRBV24-1, with TRBD1 matching over 8 bases. The germline V gene has CDR1 KGHDR and CDR2 SFDVKD. The CDR3 contains 15 residues. J lost 1 base, V lost 9 bases, and 6 bases had no gene match. The CDR3 nucleotides are TGTGCCACCCAGACCGGGACAGGGAACACCGGGGAGCTGTTTTTT. It codes for CATQTGTGNTGELFF.

This clonotype was picked up a small number of times. This chain links TRBV10-3 with TRBJ2-7; 9 bases map to TRBD2. CDR3 size: 16 residues. V lost 0 bases, J lost 6 bases, and 9 bases stayed unmatched. Looked up from germline, CDR1 is ENHRY and CDR2 is SYGVKD. The DNA of the CDR3 is TGTGCCATCAGTGAGTCCTTTAGCGGGAGATTTAGCGAGCAGTACTTC. Translated: CAISESFSGRFSEQYF.

This clonotype appeared a few times. The gene calls are TRBV27 and TRBJ2-7; either TRBD1 or TRBD2 may supply D (6 bases each). CDR1 is MNHEY, CDR2 SMNVEV, per germline (reference sequence). V was clipped by 2 bases and J by 0 bases, with 14 bases between them. The CDR3 totals 16 residues. In DNA, the CDR3 is TGTGCCAGCAGTTTAGTGCGGCCGGGGGCCTCCTACGAGCAGTACTTC. Protein product: CASSLVRPGASYEQYF.

The chain combines TRBV5-1 with TRBJ2-1; D may be TRBD1 (6 bases). Germline assignment: CDR1 SGHRS and CDR2 YFSETQ. Trimming stripped 6 bases from V and 3 bases from J, with 16 bases between. The CDR3 totals 15 residues. The CDR3 loop reads CASTRGGGSYNEQFF. CDR3 sequence (DNA): TGCGCCAGCACCAGGGGCGGAGGCAGCTACAATGAGCAGTTCTTC.

V is TRBV14 and J is TRBJ2-3; 9 bases are shared with TRBD2. There are 15 residues in the CDR3. V was pared by 2 bases and J by 2 bases, with 2 bases of the junction left unmatched. Per germline, CDR1 SGHDN and CDR2 FVKESK. The CDR3, as DNA: TGTGCCAGCAGCCAAAGCGGGGGGCACACAGATACGCAGTATTTT. This gives the protein CASSQSGGHTDTQYF.

This clonotype was seen only a few times. V and J are TRBV5-1 and TRBJ2-1; possibly TRBD2 for D (7 bases). Trimming left V 4 bases short and J 2 bases short, with 19 bases between. The CDR3 is 17 residues long. The V gene's germline CDR1 is SGHRS and CDR2 YFSETQ. The CDR3 DNA reads as TGCGCCAGCAGCGCGGGGGCAGGGTCCCTCCCCTACAATGAGCAGTTCTTC. This gives the protein CASSAGAGSLPYNEQFF.

The chain couples TRBV29-1 to TRBJ2-1; TRBD2 aligns across 14 bases. The CDR3 runs 13 residues. Trimming cost V 4 bases and J 15 bases; bases outside gene matches: 8. Germline lookup yields CDR1 SQVTM and CDR2 ANQGSEA. CDR3 sequence reads: CSVVTSGRGTGFF. CDR3 in DNA: TGCAGCGTTGTGACTAGCGGGAGGGGTACTGGGTTCTTC.

In its sample, this clonotype was seen a few times. CDR3 region: CAISGSGELFF. The CDR3 DNA reads as TGTGCCATCAGTGGATCCGGGGAGCTGTTTTTT. The V call is TRBV10-3, the J call TRBJ2-2; D call uncertain. V lost 4 bases and J lost 6, with 3 bases in between. This CDR3 spans 11 amino acids. From germline, CDR1 is ENHRY and CDR2 SYGVKD.

This clonotype was counted only a few times. The chain combines TRBV12-3 or TRBV12-4 with TRBJ1-5; unclear D gene. Trimming cost V 6 bases and J 5 bases, with 14 bases left between them. The CDR3 is 14 amino acids. CDR3 in DNA: TGTGCCAGCAGACGGACGGGCACTGATCAGCCCCAGCATTTT. Its translation is CASRRTGTDQPQHF.

The table lists this clonotype with a few counts. The V call is TRBV12-3 or TRBV12-4, the J call TRBJ2-3; D is possibly TRBD1 (5 bases). The CDR3 contains 16 residues. Trimming removed 5 bases at V and 6 bases at J, with 21 bases between. Here the CDR3 DNA reads TGTGCCAGCAGTCCTCTAGGTCTCGGTAACAGGGATACGCAGTATTTT. Residues: CASSPLGLGNRDTQYF.

This clonotype was seen only a few times. This chain uses TRBV5-1 with TRBJ2-1, with 8 bases matching TRBD1. Germline CDR1 reads SGHRS; CDR2 reads YFSETQ. The length of the CDR3 is 17 residues. V shed 4 bases and J 4 bases; nucleotides not matched to a gene: 13. The CDR3 nucleotides read TGCGCCAGCAGCACCGCCTCGACAGGGGCGGGGTACAATGAGCAGTTCTTC. It translates to CASSTASTGAGYNEQFF.

This chain uses TRBV5-1 with TRBJ1-5; maybe TRBD1 (5 bases). Germline CDR1 reads SGHRS; CDR2 reads YFSETQ. With 4 bases removed from V and 1 base from J, the gap between germline ends came to 18 bases. CDR3 size: 17 residues. The CDR3 DNA is TGCGCCAGCAGCCCGGGGGACGTGGTTTCGAGCAATCAGCCCCAGCATTTT. This translates into CASSPGDVVSSNQPQHF.

The genes are TRBV5-1 and TRBJ1-1, with 7 bases aligning to TRBD1. The germline V gene has CDR1 SGHRS and CDR2 YFSETQ. With 4 bases clipped from V and 5 bases from J, the junction kept 11 bases outside the gene matches. The CDR3 runs to 15 residues. DNA of the CDR3: TGCGCCAGCAGCCCCGAGGGGGCAAGGGGGACTGAAGCTTTCTTT. Its translation: CASSPEGARGTEAFF. Complete variable domain (other parts from reference TRBV5-1 and TRBJ1-1): KAGVTQTPRYLIKTRGQQVTLSCSPISGHRSVSWYQQTPGQGLQFLFEYFSETQRNKGNFPGRFSGRQFSNSRSEMNVSTLELGDSALYLCASSPEGARGTEAFFGQGTRLTVV.

This clonotype was recorded a few times. The V call is TRBV24-1, the J call TRBJ2-5; TRBD1 matches 11 bases. Germline CDR1 reads KGHDR; CDR2 reads SFDVKD. The CDR3 loop spans 13 amino acids. Trimming cost V 7 bases and J 4 bases; bases outside gene matches: 1. The CDR3 region is CATRDRGRETQYF. CDR3 DNA sequence: TGTGCCACCAGGGACAGGGGGCGAGAGACCCAGTACTTC.